This TCR beta chain appears in the sequencing data of a study of OX40 agonist ivuxolimab in advanced cancers. V was cut by 7 bases and J by 6 bases, with 13 bases left in between. Looked up from germline, CDR1 is SGHTA and CDR2 is FQGTGA. This CDR3 region has 12 residues. Here immunoSEQ multiplex PCR was the method, and the copy in TCRdb shows in-frame clones only, minus some. The sample consists of 70,000 to 95,000 clones, about 86% of them appearing once. The TCR was taken from an adult with an advanced solid tumor such as melanoma, head and neck, liver or kidney cancer. V and J are TRBV7-3 and TRBJ2-7; D is ambiguous. Sequencing was performed on CD4+ or CD8+ T cells sorted from blood, taken in a trial of the OX40 agonist ivuxolimab. CDR3 DNA: TGTGCCAGCACCCCCCCACAAGGCGAGCAGTACTTC. Protein: CASTPPQGEQYF.